The 8 T cell receptor beta chains listed next were all sequenced from one sample in a study of post-analysis software for immune sequencing data. Study outcomes and limitations: TRBV5-6, TRBV5-1 and TRBV20-1 were among several TRBV segments more frequent in patients than controls.

The TCR beta cDNA libraries carried unique molecular identifiers. TCRdb called the PCR reads again in MiXCR, with one record for every CDR3 protein. In the table there are roughly 650,000 distinct CDR3 sequences, 55% to 70% of which are singletons. No antigens are known for them. Material: blood. The receptors here all came from a girl aged 2 to 9 with multiple sclerosis.

The J gene is TRBJ2-5, the V gene TRBV18; the match to TRBD1 covers 9 bases. V lost 6 bases, J lost 5 bases, and 10 bases stayed unmatched. Germline V gene lookup returns CDR1 KGHSH and CDR2 LQKENI. The CDR3 has 15 amino acids. For the CDR3, the DNA is TGTGCCAGCTCCCCGACAGGGGGAAGACGGGAGACCCAGTACTTC. This translates into CASSPTGGRRETQYF.

This clonotype was seen a handful of times. The chain recombines TRBV28 with TRBJ1-2; D call uncertain. Trimming removed 5 bases from V and 0 bases from J, with 4 bases in between. The V gene's germline CDR1 is MDHEN and CDR2 SYDVKM. The CDR3 is made up of 12 amino acids. Here the CDR3 reads CASSPTNYGYTF. The CDR3 DNA reads as TGTGCCAGCAGTCCGACTAACTATGGCTACACCTTC.

Here the CDR3 reads CASSLIQHLFYGYTF. CDR3 nucleotide sequence: TGTGCCAGCAGTTTAATCCAACACCTTTTCTATGGCTACACCTTC. The chain links TRBV28 to TRBJ1-2; no firm D call. This CDR3 has 15 residues. V dropped 2 bases and J dropped 4 bases, with 14 bases sitting between them. Germline V gives CDR1 MDHEN, CDR2 SYDVKM.

Comments on this clonotype: A read error may produce the germline difference seen at one junction end. The chain uses TRBV15 and TRBJ1-2, with 7 bases matching TRBD1. Germline lookup yields CDR1 LNHNV and CDR2 YYDKDF (reference sequence). The CDR3 has 16 amino acids. The CDR3 DNA sequence: TGTGCCACCAGCACGGCGGACAGGATCTCGAACTATGGCAACACCTTC. Protein sequence: CATSTADRISNYGNTF.

This chain connects TRBV29-1 to TRBJ2-6, with 8 bases matching TRBD1. Trimming at V came to 6 bases and at J to 4 bases, leaving 5 bases not matched to a gene. The CDR3 spans 14 residues. The V gene's germline CDR1 is SQVTM and CDR2 ANQGSEA. The CDR3 DNA is TGCAGCGTCCCCAGGGGGCCCGGGGCCAACGTCCTGACTTTC. Translating it yields CSVPRGPGANVLTF. Combining the CDR3 with reference TRBV29-1 and TRBJ2-6 gives the whole variable domain SAVISQKPSRDICQRGTSLTIQCQVDSQVTMMFWYRQQPGQSLTLIATANQGSEATYESGFVIDKFPISRPNLTFSTLTVSNMSPEDSSIYLCSVPRGPGANVLTFGAGSRLTVL.

The gene calls are TRBV5-1 and TRBJ2-1, with D perhaps TRBD1 (5 bases). Germline V gene lookup returns CDR1 SGHRS and CDR2 YFSETQ. CDR3 size: 15 residues. Trimming removed 0 bases from V and 7 bases from J, with 14 bases in between. The DNA for the CDR3 is TGCGCCAGCAGCTTGGGCAGGGCAGAATGGAATGAGCAGTTCTTC. This codes for CASSLGRAEWNEQFF.

The chain employs TRBV12-3 or TRBV12-4 and TRBJ2-3, with 9 nucleotides matching TRBD2. V lost 2 bases to trimming and J lost 1 base; unmatched junction nucleotides: 4. CDR3 size: 16 residues. In nucleotides, the CDR3 is TGTGCCAGCAGTTTACTAGCGGGAACCGGCACAGATACGCAGTATTTT. This encodes CASSLLAGTGTDTQYF.

This chain links TRBV7-2 with TRBJ2-3; 7 bases map to TRBD1. The V gene's germline CDR1 is SGHTA and CDR2 FQGNSA. V shed 5 bases and J 1 base; nucleotides not matched to a gene: 6. CDR3 length: 15 amino acids. The CDR3 nucleotides read TGTGCCAGCAGCCCCGACAGGGCGGGCACAGATACGCAGTATTTT. This encodes CASSPDRAGTDTQYF.